The rows below give T cell receptor beta chains drawn from one sample of a study of OX40 agonist ivuxolimab in advanced cancers. The data were produced by immunoSEQ multiplex PCR, yet TCRdb's version contains in-frame clones alone and is incomplete. The repertoire consists of under 95,000 clones, with roughly 86% occurring once and the leading ten covering about 6.9%. Sequencing was performed on CD4+ or CD8+ T cells sorted from blood, taken in a trial of the OX40 agonist ivuxolimab. The receptors derive from an adult with an advanced solid tumor such as melanoma, head and neck, liver or kidney cancer. The CDR3 runs from the conserved cysteine through the conserved F or W. A D gene is named only where the DNA matches it firmly. The size of a clone is reported for some rows only, either as once, few or many, or as a class for expanded clones.

>once|TRBJ2-1|-|TRBV9
CASSTLPHSSSYNEQFF
TGTGCCAGCAGCACACTACCCCACAGTAGCTCCTACAATGAGCAGTTCTTC
>-|TRBJ2-4|-|TRBV30
CAWSRGLGGNIQYF
TGTGCCTGGAGTCGAGGACTGGGGGGAAACATTCAGTACTTC
>-|TRBJ1-1|-|TRBV5-1
CASSAGVNTEAFF
TGCGCCAGCTCGGCAGGGGTTAACACTGAAGCTTTCTTT
>few|TRBJ2-1|TRBD2|TRBV6-1
CASSEAFQSASGGPGPFF
TGTGCCAGCAGTGAAGCATTTCAATCGGCTAGCGGGGGCCCAGGACCGTTCTTC
>-|TRBJ2-5|-|TRBV6-1
CASSAALTGFATQYF
TGTGCCAGCAGTGCCGCCTTGACAGGTTTTGCCACCCAGTACTTC
>-|TRBJ2-1|TRBD2|TRBV19
CASSIVPGLAGVRYNEQFF
TGTGCCAGTAGTATAGTTCCGGGACTAGCGGGGGTCCGCTACAATGAGCAGTTCTTC
>few|TRBJ2-1|TRBD1|TRBV6-5
CASSSMTGGRKFF
TGTGCCAGCAGTTCTATGACAGGGGGGAGGAAGTTCTTC
>-|TRBJ2-5|-|TRBV18
CASSRVMTQETQYF
TGTGCCAGCTCACGGGTAATGACCCAAGAGACCCAGTACTTC
>-|TRBJ1-1|TRBD1|TRBV7-8
CASSLGGTGALNTEAFF
TGTGCCAGCAGCTTAGGTGGGACAGGGGCCTTGAACACTGAAGCTTTCTTT
>-|TRBJ1-2|-|TRBV30
CAWRRTDLFYGYTF
TGTGCCTGGAGGAGGACAGACCTCTTCTATGGCTACACCTTC
>-|TRBJ2-7|-|TRBV2
CASRRGAGVDEQYF
TGTGCCAGCAGACGTGGTGCAGGGGTGGACGAGCAGTACTTC
>-|TRBJ1-5|-|TRBV6-6
CASSFTPGADQPQHF
TGTGCCAGCAGTTTCACCCCGGGGGCTGATCAGCCCCAGCATTTT
>-|TRBJ1-6|TRBD1|TRBV6-1
CASSARVLTGNHSPLHF
TGTGCCAGCAGTGCCCGCGTTTTGACAGGGAATCATTCACCCCTCCACTTT
>-|TRBJ2-1|-|TRBV6-1
CASFSRGYNEQFF
TGTGCCAGCTTCAGCAGGGGCTACAATGAGCAGTTCTTC
>-|TRBJ1-4|TRBD1|TRBV11-2
CASSLLKGQGEEKLFF
TGTGCCAGCAGCCTATTGAAGGGACAGGGAGAAGAAAAACTGTTTTTT
>once|TRBJ1-2|-|TRBV30
CAWSVGNAGDGYTF
TGTGCCTGGAGTGTAGGTAATGCGGGAGATGGCTACACCTTC
>few|TRBJ2-1|-|TRBV6-1
CASSEVNEQFF
TGTGCCAGCAGTGAGGTGAATGAGCAGTTCTTC
>-|TRBJ2-2|TRBD2|TRBV7-2
CASSLGLAGGNTGELFF
TGTGCCAGCAGCTTAGGACTAGCGGGAGGGAACACCGGGGAGCTGTTTTTT
>-|TRBJ2-7|TRBD1|TRBV7-8
CASSPYSGQNNEQYF
TGTGCCAGCAGCCCATATTCGGGACAGAATAACGAGCAGTACTTC
>-|TRBJ2-5|TRBD1|TRBV19
CASSSRTGGLGTQYF
TGTGCCAGTAGTTCCCGGACAGGGGGTTTAGGGACCCAGTACTTC
>once|TRBJ1-2|-|TRBV7-2
CASSSSQVEGYTF
TGTGCCAGCAGCTCCTCCCAGGTAGAAGGCTACACCTTC
>-|TRBJ1-3|TRBD1|TRBV6-5
CASRQGANTIYF
TGTGCCAGCAGACAGGGGGCGAACACCATATATTTT
>-|TRBJ2-7|TRBD2|TRBV19
CATAPGGVYEQYF
TGTGCCACAGCTCCCGGGGGGGTATACGAGCAGTACTTC
>-|TRBJ1-2|TRBD1|TRBV5-1
CASSRDRIYGYTF
TGCGCCAGCAGCCGGGACAGAATCTATGGCTACACCTTC
>once|TRBJ1-1|TRBD1|TRBV4-2
CASSQAGGGNTEAFF
TGTGCCAGCAGCCAAGCAGGGGGAGGGAACACTGAAGCTTTCTTT
>-|TRBJ2-3|-|TRBV6-6
CASSYGRRTDTQYF
TGTGCCAGCAGTTATGGACGCCGGACAGATACGCAGTATTTT
>-|TRBJ1-4|-|TRBV2
CASSRVLLGEKLFF
TGTGCCAGCAGTCGGGTCTTACTAGGGGAAAAACTGTTTTTT
>-|TRBJ2-7|TRBD1|TRBV6-5
CASSYTTGGEQYF
TGTGCCAGCAGTTACACGACAGGGGGCGAGCAGTACTTC
>-|TRBJ1-4|-|TRBV7-2
CASSLDRVNEKLFF
TGTGCCAGCAGCTTAGACAGAGTTAATGAAAAACTGTTTTTT
>-|TRBJ2-6|-|TRBV5-4
CASSYGSSGANVLTF
TGTGCCAGCAGCTATGGCAGCTCTGGGGCCAACGTCCTGACTTTC
>-|TRBJ1-1|TRBD1|TRBV7-2
CASSYRTGGTEAFF
TGTGCCAGCAGCTATCGGACAGGGGGCACTGAAGCTTTCTTT
>-|TRBJ2-1|-|TRBV6-6
CASSYSEGSSYNEQFF
TGTGCCAGCAGTTACTCTGAGGGGAGCTCCTACAATGAGCAGTTCTTC
>-|TRBJ2-1|TRBD2|TRBV5-1
CASSKRRLAGSDNEQFF
TGCGCCAGCAGCAAACGTCGACTAGCGGGGAGTGACAATGAGCAGTTCTTC
>-|TRBJ2-7|-|TRBV7-9
CASSLGGEYEQYF
TGTGCCAGCAGCTTAGGGGGCGAATACGAGCAGTACTTC
>-|TRBJ1-1|-|TRBV5-1
CASSSLRGADTEAFF
TGCGCCAGCAGCTCACTACGGGGGGCGGACACTGAAGCTTTCTTT
>-|TRBJ2-1|TRBD1|TRBV7-9
CASSLTGGNEQFF
TGTGCCAGCAGCCTCACAGGGGGCAATGAGCAGTTCTTC
>-|TRBJ1-2|-|TRBV19
CASSGPGANYGYTF
TGTGCCAGTAGCGGTCCAGGGGCAAACTATGGCTACACCTTC
>-|TRBJ1-1|TRBD1|TRBV27
CASRGRPGQGDTEAFF
TGTGCTTCCCGGGGGCGACCGGGACAGGGAGACACTGAAGCTTTCTTT
>-|TRBJ1-2|-|TRBV5-4
CASSLAVGVRGYTF
TGTGCCAGCAGCTTGGCGGTCGGGGTTCGGGGCTACACCTTC
>-|TRBJ1-2|-|TRBV19
CASSIGRGLPYGYTF
TGTGCCAGTAGTATAGGGCGGGGCCTGCCCTATGGCTACACCTTC
>-|TRBJ2-1|-|TRBV27
CASSLSAWRNEQFF
TGTGCCAGCAGTTTATCTGCTTGGCGGAATGAGCAGTTCTTC